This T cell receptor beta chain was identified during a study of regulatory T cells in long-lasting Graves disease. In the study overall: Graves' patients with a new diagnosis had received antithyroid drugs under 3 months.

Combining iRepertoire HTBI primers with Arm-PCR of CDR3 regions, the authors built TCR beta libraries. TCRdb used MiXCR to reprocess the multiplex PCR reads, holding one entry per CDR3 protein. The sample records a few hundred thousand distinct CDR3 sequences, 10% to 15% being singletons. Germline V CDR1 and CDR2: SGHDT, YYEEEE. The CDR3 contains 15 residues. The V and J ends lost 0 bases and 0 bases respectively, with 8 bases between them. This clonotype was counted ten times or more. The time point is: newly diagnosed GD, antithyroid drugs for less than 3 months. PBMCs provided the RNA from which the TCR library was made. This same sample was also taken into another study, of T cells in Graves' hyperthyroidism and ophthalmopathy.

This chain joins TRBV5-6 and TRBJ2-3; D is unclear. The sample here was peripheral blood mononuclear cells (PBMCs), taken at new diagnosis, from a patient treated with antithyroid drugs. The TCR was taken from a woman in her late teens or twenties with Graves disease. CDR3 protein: CASSLVTPSTDTQYF. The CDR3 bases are TGTGCCAGCAGCTTGGTAACACCGAGCACAGATACGCAGTATTTT.